This TCR beta chain derives from a study of blood T cell repertoires in COVID-19. Whole-study context: Acute and convalescent COVID-19 specimens originated in the United States, Italy and Spain. Sources were T cells, B-cell-depleted T cells, or PBMCs; the material itself was cDNA or gDNA.

This clone was seen a handful of times. Original handling: Counts of nucleated cells, estimated from reference gene primer amplification, were obtained. TCRdb's copy holds only in-frame clones and misses some; the assay was immunoSEQ multiplex PCR. D and trimming were read from the DNA, whereas the V and J calls and clone size are those reported in that table. Among some 270,000 clones listed, around 86% were seen once. V was trimmed by 2 bases and J by 8 bases, leaving 9 bases between them. CDR1 is LGHDT and CDR2 is YNNKEL in the germline V gene (reference sequence). The CDR3 contains 12 residues. This chain joins TRBV3-1 (or the pseudogene TRBV3-2) and TRBJ1-1, with D hard to call. The TCR was taken from a man in his forties with active or convalescent COVID-19. Sequenced input: peripheral blood. The CDR3 sequence: CASSQTHREAFF. CDR3 sequence (DNA): TGTGCCAGCAGCCAAACTCACAGAGAAGCTTTCTTT.